What follows are 6 T cell receptor beta chains derived from one specimen sequenced in a study of blood T cell repertoires in COVID-19. The method was immunoSEQ multiplex PCR; TCRdb's version includes in-frame clones alone and lacks a portion of them. The data hold over 150,000 clones, with more than 75% observed a single time. The source material was peripheral blood. Receptors originate from an older woman with COVID-19, enrolled during active disease.

The chain has TRBV7-9 and TRBJ2-2, with 7 positions matching TRBD1. Trimming at V came to 6 bases and at J to 4 bases, leaving 8 bases not matched to a gene. Germline-derived CDR1 and CDR2 are SEHNR and FQNEAQ (reference sequence). The CDR3 runs to 15 residues. CDR3 bases: TGTGCCAGCAGAAAAGACAGGGAGACCACCGGGGAGCTGTTTTTT. Protein: CASRKDRETTGELFF.

The chain carries TRBV2 and TRBJ2-7; 7 bases line up with TRBD2. The germline V gene encodes CDR1 SNHLY and CDR2 FYNNEI. J gave up 3 bases and V 9 bases, and 5 bases lay outside the gene matches. This CDR3 has 12 residues. CDR3 residues: CASTGEGYEQYF. The CDR3 DNA reads as TGTGCCAGTACCGGGGAGGGCTACGAGCAGTACTTC.

The table lists this clone with a count of one. The chain combines TRBV7-8 with TRBJ2-6; D perhaps matches TRBD1 (6 bases). The CDR3 contains 17 residues. The V end lost 5 bases, the J end lost 2 bases, and 16 bases lay between the germline ends. Germline values: CDR1 SGHVS, CDR2 FQNEAQ. CDR3 protein: CASSRVRPGAGANVLTF. The CDR3 DNA reads TGTGCCAGCAGCCGAGTCAGGCCAGGGGCTGGGGCCAACGTCCTGACTTTC.

The chain joins TRBV5-1 to TRBJ1-3, with a possible D match to TRBD1 (5 bases). This CDR3 comprises 15 residues. V gave up 0 bases and J gave up 2 bases, with 9 bases separating them. Germline lookup yields CDR1 SGHRS and CDR2 YFSETQ. Here the CDR3 reads CASSLAAGTGNTIYF. The CDR3, as DNA: TGCGCCAGCAGCTTGGCGGCAGGGACTGGAAACACCATATATTTT.

A word on this clone: The identical CDR3 is also encoded by other nucleotide sequences in the sample. V gene TRBV6-1 combines with J gene TRBJ1-5; possible D gene TRBD1, 5 bases. The CDR3 is 13 residues long. Germline V CDR1 and CDR2: MNHNS, SASEGT. With 2 bases removed from V and 7 bases from J, the gap between germline ends came to 9 bases. In nucleotides, the CDR3 is TGTGCCAGCAGTGAAAGGGGTAGCCAGCCCCAGCATTTT. Translating it yields CASSERGSQPQHF.

The genes are TRBV30 and TRBJ2-2; 12 bases align to TRBD2. CDR1 is GTSNPN, CDR2 SVGIG, per germline (reference sequence). There are 15 residues in the CDR3. V was clipped by 0 bases and J by 7 bases; unmatched bases: 3. CDR3 bases: TGTGCCTGGAGTGTTGGACTAGCGGGGATCGGGGAGCTGTTTTTT. It encodes CAWSVGLAGIGELFF.